A single sample gave rise to the 29 T cell receptor beta chains below, sequenced in a study of shared clonotypes between healthy human individuals. Repertoires were generated with immunoSEQ multiplex PCR, while TCRdb's copy carries only in-frame clones and drops some. This sample yields 1,400,000 or so clones, of which about 98.5% are seen a single time; around 0.33% belongs to the top ten. The specimen was naive CD4+ T cells sorted from blood. Subset reported: CD45RA+ positively selected. These receptors were taken from a young man in good health.

This sequence joins TRBV7-9 and TRBJ2-1, with 8 bases matching TRBD2. Germline-derived CDR1 and CDR2 are SEHNR and FQNEAQ (reference sequence). The CDR3 runs 15 residues. The trim removed 2 bases at V and 4 bases at J, leaving 4 bases unmatched. The CDR3 sequence is CASSLTGGIYNEQFF. The CDR3 DNA follows: TGTGCCAGCAGCTTAACGGGAGGGATTTACAATGAGCAGTTCTTC. Variable domain in full (rest from reference TRBV7-9 and TRBJ2-1): DTGVSQNPRHKITKRGQNVTFRCDPISEHNRLYWYRQTLGQGPEFLTYFQNEAQLEKSRLLSDRFSAERPKGSFSTLEIQRTEQGDSAMYLCASSLTGGIYNEQFFGPGTRLTVL.

The rearrangement uses TRBV7-6 and TRBJ2-2, with 8 bases lining up with TRBD2. The CDR3 covers 15 residues. Losses at the gene ends were 4 bases for V and 7 bases for J; bases not matched to a gene: 8. Germline-derived CDR1 and CDR2 are SGHVS and FNYEAQ. The CDR3 DNA reads as TGTGCCAGCAGCTCACATGGACTAGCTGACGGGGAGCTGTTTTTT. Its translation is CASSSHGLADGELFF. The full variable domain, its missing parts supplied by reference TRBV7-6 and TRBJ2-2, is GAGVSQSPRYKVTKRGQDVALRCDPISGHVSLYWYRQALGQGPEFLTYFNYEAQQDKSGLPNDRFSAERPEGSISTLTIQRTEQRDSAMYRCASSSHGLADGELFFGEGSRLTVL.

This clone was found a few times. The chain uses TRBV7-2 and TRBJ1-2; D gene unclear. Germline loops: CDR1 SGHTA, CDR2 FQGNSA. Between the trimmed V and J ends, which lost 5 bases and 6 bases, there was a span of 13 bases. The CDR3 consists of 13 residues. The DNA of the CDR3 is TGTGCCAGCAGCCTGCCGACGGATGATGGCTACACCTTC. This translates into CASSLPTDDGYTF.

The chain uses TRBV19 and TRBJ1-5; a possible D gene is TRBD1 (5 bases). V lost 5 bases, J lost 0 bases, and 11 bases lay in between. CDR1 is LNHDA, CDR2 SQIVND, per germline (reference sequence). CDR3 length: 15 residues. The CDR3 spells CASSWDWNSNQPQHF. CDR3 coding DNA: TGTGCCAGTAGTTGGGACTGGAATAGCAATCAGCCCCAGCATTTT.

As DNA, the CDR3 is TGTGCCAGCAGCCCCCAGGGGGTAGGGGAGCAGTACTTC. This sequence encodes CASSPQGVGEQYF. The chain joins TRBV25-1 to TRBJ2-7, with 7 bases matching TRBD1. Losses at the gene ends were 6 bases for V and 7 bases for J; bases not matched to a gene: 9. In germline, CDR1 is MGHDK, CDR2 SYGVNS. CDR3 length equals 13 residues.

The chain has TRBV29-1 and TRBJ2-7, with a tentative D call TRBD2 (6 bases). Looked up from germline, CDR1 is SQVTM and CDR2 is ANQGSEA. This CDR3 comprises 10 residues. The germline V and J ends were trimmed by 4 bases and 6 bases, with 7 bases remaining between them. The CDR3 nucleotides read TGCAGCGTTGTGGGGGGCGAGCAGTACTTC. Protein: CSVVGGEQYF.

V usage is TRBV5-6 and J usage is TRBJ2-1; 9 nucleotides match TRBD2. Losses at the gene ends were 4 bases for V and 4 bases for J; bases not matched to a gene: 6. CDR1 and CDR2 from the germline V gene are SGHDT and YYEEEE. The CDR3 contains 15 residues. CDR3 residues: CASSVTSGPYNEQFF. CDR3 DNA: TGTGCCAGCAGCGTAACTAGCGGGCCTTACAATGAGCAGTTCTTC.

This chain links TRBV7-9 with TRBJ1-5, with TRBD1 identical over 10 bases. V lost 7 bases, J lost 2 bases, and 2 bases stayed unmatched. The CDR3 totals 14 residues. Germline CDR1 and CDR2: SEHNR and FQNEAQ (reference sequence). CDR3 loop: CASTGTGGNQPQHF. CDR3 coding DNA: TGTGCCAGCACGGGGACAGGGGGCAATCAGCCCCAGCATTTT.

The chain uses TRBV7-9 and TRBJ2-1; the D call may be TRBD1 or TRBD2 (6 bases each). The CDR3 is made up of 18 amino acids. V shed 6 bases and J shed 5 bases, with 26 bases lying between them. CDR1 is SEHNR and CDR2 is FQNEAQ in the germline V gene (reference sequence). The CDR3 nucleotides read TGTGCCAGCAGAGGGAGGAATAACCGGGGTTGGGACAACAATGAGCAGTTCTTC. Its translation is CASRGRNNRGWDNNEQFF.

The chain joins TRBV7-9 to TRBJ2-2; D is perhaps TRBD1 or TRBD2 (7 bases each). V was trimmed by 3 bases and J by 7 bases, leaving 18 bases between them. Germline V gene sequence: CDR1 SEHNR, CDR2 FQNEAQ (reference sequence). The length of the CDR3 is 16 residues. CDR3 region: CASSFPLQGGDGELFF. CDR3 sequence (DNA): TGTGCCAGCAGCTTCCCCCTGCAGGGGGGGGACGGGGAGCTGTTTTTT.

The J gene is TRBJ2-5, the V gene TRBV7-9; D unclear. V lost 5 bases to trimming and J lost 7 bases, with 8 bases between them. Germline V gene sequence: CDR1 SEHNR, CDR2 FQNEAQ (reference sequence). This CDR3 has 11 residues. This CDR3 is CASSPFRTQYF. CDR3 DNA sequence: TGTGCCAGCAGCCCCTTTCGGACCCAGTACTTC.

V is TRBV5-1 and J is TRBJ1-4; the D gene is possibly TRBD1 (5 bases). The CDR3 has 15 amino acids. Per germline, CDR1 SGHRS and CDR2 YFSETQ. Trimming took 1 base from V and 7 from J, leaving 14 bases between them. The DNA of the CDR3 is TGCGCCAGCAGCTTGCCTGCAGGGTCGGGTGAAAAACTGTTTTTT. This codes for CASSLPAGSGEKLFF.

V and J are TRBV12-2 and TRBJ2-7. TRBV12-2 is designated a pseudogene. The CDR3 is 16 residues long. This chain's CDR3 is CASRFRIKGGTYEQYF. CDR3 nucleotide sequence: TGTGCAAGTCGCTTCCGGATCAAGGGTGGCACCTACGAGCAGTACTTC.

A note on this clone: Other DNA variants within this sample encode the same CDR3. V usage is TRBV6-5 and J usage is TRBJ1-2, with a possible D match to TRBD1 (6 bases). Trimming stripped 5 bases from V and 2 bases from J, with 6 bases between. The germline V gene has CDR1 MNHEY and CDR2 SVGAGI. The length of the CDR3 is 12 residues. The CDR3, as DNA: TGTGCCAGCAGTGACAGGAACTATGGCTACACCTTC. It is translated as CASSDRNYGYTF.

The chain links TRBV19 to TRBJ1-2; D is perhaps TRBD1 (6 bases). Per germline, CDR1 LNHDA and CDR2 SQIVND (reference sequence). The CDR3 has 12 amino acids. V was cut by 7 bases and J by 2 bases, with 8 bases left in between. The CDR3 spells CASTDRNYGYTF. The DNA of the CDR3 is TGTGCCAGTACCGACAGGAACTATGGCTACACCTTC.

The V call is TRBV6-1, the J call TRBJ2-7; weak D call: TRBD2 (5 bases). Deletions cut 5 bases from V and 2 bases from J, with 16 bases between. Germline CDR1 and CDR2: MNHNS and SASEGT. The CDR3 loop spans 15 amino acids. The DNA for the CDR3 is TGTGCCAGCAGTCCAACGGCGGGTACTACCTACGAGCAGTACTTC. Amino acid sequence: CASSPTAGTTYEQYF.

J is TRBJ1-2 and V is TRBV28, with 9 nucleotides matching TRBD1. The V and J ends lost 9 bases and 6 bases, in that order; junction bases with no gene match: 14. Germline lookup yields CDR1 MDHEN and CDR2 SYDVKM. The CDR3 spans 15 residues. The CDR3 here is CASVEVGQGADGYTF. Written as DNA, the CDR3 is TGTGCCAGTGTTGAGGTGGGACAGGGCGCGGATGGCTACACCTTC.

Points on this clone: The CDR3 end shows no conserved phenylalanine or tryptophan, and so a read error is likely. Because the CDR3's place on the DNA is in doubt, the DNA is left out and the CDR3 is given as listed by TCRdb. The rearrangement links TRBV7-2 to TRBJ2-2; TRBD2 is taken as the D call from the table, unchecked against the DNA. The germline V gene has CDR1 SGHTA and CDR2 FQGNSA. A total of 14 residues make up the CDR3, ends included. The chain's CDR3 is CASSGGLAELGTQV.

This clone was recorded only once. The V gene is TRBV28, the J gene TRBJ2-2; D is uncertain. The V gene lost 6 bases and the J gene lost 10 bases, with 18 bases spanning the gap. CDR3 length equals 14 residues. The V gene's germline CDR1 is MDHEN and CDR2 SYDVKM. The CDR3 sequence: CASRSTPPVAELFF. In DNA form, the CDR3 reads TGTGCCAGCAGGTCCACTCCTCCCGTGGCGGAGCTGTTTTTT.

Details on this clone: This sample includes further DNA sequences coding for the same CDR3. J is TRBJ1-5 and V is TRBV28; 9 nucleotides agree with TRBD1. This CDR3 has 14 residues. V dropped 4 bases and J dropped 6; count of bases not matched to a gene: 4. Germline V CDR1 and CDR2: MDHEN, SYDVKM. CDR3: CASSSGQGSQPQHF. The CDR3 region has the DNA TGTGCCAGCAGTTCGGGACAGGGTTCTCAGCCCCAGCATTTT.

The rearrangement joins TRBV7-9 to TRBJ2-1; no clear D gene. Germline V gene lookup returns CDR1 SEHNR and CDR2 FQNEAQ (reference sequence). The CDR3 contains 12 residues. Trimming took 6 bases from V and 8 from J, leaving 11 bases between them. The CDR3 reads CASSIGLDEQFF. The CDR3 DNA sequence: TGTGCCAGCAGTATAGGCCTCGATGAGCAGTTCTTC.

The J gene is TRBJ2-3, the V gene TRBV11-3; D gene unclear. The V and J ends lost 5 bases and 0 bases respectively, with 6 bases between them. Germline CDR1 and CDR2: SGHNT and YENEEA. The CDR3 runs to 13 residues. In DNA form, the CDR3 reads TGTGCCAGCAGCGATACAAGCACAGATACGCAGTATTTT. Translating it yields CASSDTSTDTQYF.

The chain combines TRBV5-8 with TRBJ1-2, with 9 bases that match TRBD1. The CDR3 extends over 14 amino acids. V shed 0 bases, J shed 6 bases, and the junction held 3 bases outside the gene matches. From germline, CDR1 is SGHTS and CDR2 YDEGEE. The CDR3 loop is CASSLDTGGDGYTF. CDR3 DNA: TGTGCCAGCAGCTTGGATACAGGGGGCGATGGCTACACCTTC.

The CDR3: CASRADRALLEQYF. CDR3 nucleotides: TGTGCCAGCAGAGCCGACAGGGCCCTTCTCGAGCAGTACTTC. This chain uses TRBV28 with TRBJ2-7; 7 positions agree with TRBD1. After removal of 6 bases from V and 6 bases from J, the junction contained 11 bases not matched to a gene. CDR1 and CDR2 from the germline V gene are MDHEN and SYDVKM. This CDR3 region has 14 residues.

The chain is built from TRBV6-5 and TRBJ2-3; D possibly corresponds to TRBD2 (6 bases). Trimming cost V 6 bases and J 2 bases, with 9 bases left between them. Germline CDR1 MNHEY, CDR2 SVGAGI. CDR3 length: 13 residues. CDR3 DNA sequence: TGTGCCAGCAGGAGGGAGGCCACAGATACGCAGTATTTT. This encodes CASRREATDTQYF.

V gene TRBV9 combines with J gene TRBJ2-2; D call uncertain. V shed 0 bases and J shed 0 bases, with 9 bases lying between them. CDR3 length: 16 amino acids. Germline assignment: CDR1 SGDLS and CDR2 YYNGEE. The CDR3 protein is CASSVAQRSNTGELFF. The CDR3 nucleotides are TGTGCCAGCAGCGTAGCACAGAGGTCGAACACCGGGGAGCTGTTTTTT.

This sequence joins TRBV7-9 and TRBJ2-1, with D perhaps TRBD2 (7 bases). The CDR3 totals 15 residues. Between the trimmed V and J ends, which lost 7 bases and 7 bases, there was a span of 20 bases. CDR1 and CDR2 from the germline V gene are SEHNR and FQNEAQ (reference sequence). The CDR3 nucleotides read TGTGCCAGCACCCTTCTGGGGGGGGCGTTGAATGAGCAGTTCTTC. It translates to CASTLLGGALNEQFF.

This CDR3 reads CASSQDSLAGVRNEQFF. Here the CDR3 DNA reads TGCGCCAGCAGCCAAGACTCACTAGCGGGTGTTCGGAATGAGCAGTTCTTC. This chain uses TRBV4-1 with TRBJ2-1; 9 nucleotides agree with TRBD2. Losses at the gene ends were 0 bases for V and 7 bases for J; bases not matched to a gene: 10. Germline V lookup: CDR1 MGHRA, CDR2 YSYEKL. There are 17 residues in the CDR3.

The rearrangement uses TRBV5-4 and TRBJ2-3, with TRBD2 identical over 10 bases. The ends lost 3 bases at V and 0 bases at J; junction bases unmatched: 13. CDR1 and CDR2 (germline): SGHNT, YYREEE (reference sequence). The CDR3 contains 19 residues. CDR3 nucleotide sequence: TGTGCCAGCAGCTCCCGCAGGACTAGCGGAAGGTCTAGCACAGATACGCAGTATTTT. The encoded protein is CASSSRRTSGRSSTDTQYF. The whole variable domain, remainder taken from reference TRBV5-4 and TRBJ2-3, is ETGVTQSPTHLIKTRGQQVTLRCSSQSGHNTVSWYQQALGQGPQFIFQYYREEENGRGNFPPRFSGLQFPNYSSELNVNALELDDSALYLCASSSRRTSGRSSTDTQYFGPGTRLTVL.